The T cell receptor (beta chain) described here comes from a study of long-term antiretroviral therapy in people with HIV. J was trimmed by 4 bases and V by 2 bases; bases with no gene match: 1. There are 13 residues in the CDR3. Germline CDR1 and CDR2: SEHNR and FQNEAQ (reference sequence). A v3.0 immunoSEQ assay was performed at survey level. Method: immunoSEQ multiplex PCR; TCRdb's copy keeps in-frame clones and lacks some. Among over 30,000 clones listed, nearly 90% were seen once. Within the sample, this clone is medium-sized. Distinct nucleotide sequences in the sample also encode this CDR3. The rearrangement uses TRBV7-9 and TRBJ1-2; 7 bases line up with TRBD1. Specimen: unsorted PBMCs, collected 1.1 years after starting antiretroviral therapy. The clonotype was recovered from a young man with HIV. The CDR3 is CASSLPGGYGYTF. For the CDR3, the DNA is TGTGCCAGCAGCTTACCAGGGGGCTATGGCTACACCTTC.